This record covers a single T cell receptor (beta chain). Its antigen is currently not known. Nothing much larger sits one base from this clone, and base qualities are not available. These data are taken from a study of shared clonotypes between healthy human individuals (dated by TCRdb to 2018 to 2021). Background on the whole study: The cohort comprised a couple of women and three men aged 18 to 49 years. Per donor, three plates each were used for CD4 naive and CD4 memory, two for CD8 naive, and one for CD8 memory. To estimate repertoire size and how much clonotype sharing occurs between individuals, the study deeply sequenced the blood TCR repertoires of 4 to 6 healthy adults. To increase sequencing depth and limit assay-specific biases, different laboratories used diverse techniques to prepare libraries and sequence TCR repertoires. Leukapheresis yielded between about 0.85 and 10 billion PBMCs per donor. Summary of the overall study and its limitations: Pairwise subsampling indicated that sequencing depth was expected to affect the degree of clonotype sharing among donors. Sharing across a handful of donors was observed for 4.5% to 6.5% of naive CD4, 3% to 4% of naive CD8, about 2.3% of memory CD4, and around 0.42% of memory CD8 clonotypes. Because the study included only a small number of donors, the genetic and exposure-history diversity represented was limited. Larger estimated clonotype richness was generally found for naive subsets than for memory subsets. Sampling was limited to blood, and TCR repertoires in tissue likely differ from TCR repertoires in blood. Clonotypes shared by all four sorted-subset donors showed higher generation probabilities than non-shared clonotypes. Incomplete sequencing was indicated by rarefaction of sorted-subset datasets, despite the large sequencing depth.

The CDR3 has 14 amino acids, counting the end cysteine and phenylalanine. Solely the CDR3 DNA is kept, with 42 bases framed from the first base. CDR1 SGHKS and CDR2 YYEKEE are derived from the germline V gene (reference sequence). The V and J ends are trimmed by 4 bases and 1 base, leaving 8 bases between them. Using the deep immunoSEQ assay, multiplex PCR amplified TCR CDR3 regions from genomic DNA. Extracted genomic DNA from each cell subset was distributed evenly across all wells of several immunoSEQ 96-well plates, and each plate was treated as a replicate. Each replicate PCR for sorted subsets received about 0.2 ug genomic DNA, equal to 28,000 or so T cell genomes. Purified libraries were measured with a Qubit 3.0 fluorometer, size-checked on a Bioanalyzer 2100, and measured again with the KAPA Library Quantification kit. Each immunoSEQ 96-well plate was sequenced on its own single-read 150-cycle Illumina NextSeq 550 flow cell. Per the source publication's procedure: Because the immunoSEQ output included only junctional sequences and no quality scores, the filtering could not be the same as the filtering used for full-length reads. To assign V/J genes and CDR3, sequences were annotated against IMGT germline references using PyIR, a Python wrapper for IgBLAST v1.9. Reads were removed for weak V/J assignments (E-value above 1e-6), missing CDR3, stop codons, out-of-frame junctions, or ambiguous translated residues. A V3J clonotype was defined by an identical inferred V gene, J gene, and CDR3 amino acid sequence. To compute the percentage overlap between repertoires, the number of shared unique clonotypes was divided by the size of the smaller repertoire. Repertoire richness was assessed with RTK rarefaction, the Chao1 estimator, and Recon v2.1 estimates of unobserved clonotypes. Generation probabilities were computed with OLGA for all TCRbeta clonotypes obtained by the gDNA method from four donors. TCRdb stores this immuneACCESS table with in-frame sequences only. Part of the clones is absent; in the studies checked, under half of the shortfall reflects unresolved V genes, and no reason is known for the rest. The V and J calls and the clone size are those of that table, but D and trimming were determined from the DNA. A total of some 2,400,000 clones appear in this sample, approximately 95% of them only once. Less than 0.15% of the sample is held by the ten biggest clonotypes.

Healthy HIV-negative adults with no recently reported acute infections or vaccinations were included as donors. Only Caucasian adults living in Nashville, Tennessee, USA were represented among the donors. CD4+ T cells were enriched by magnetic negative selection; naive cells were then positively selected on CD45RA, and the negative fraction formed the memory subset. After blood collection by leukapheresis, PBMCs were isolated using Ficoll-Histopaque density gradient centrifugation and then cryopreserved in the vapor phase of liquid nitrogen. Purity and quantity of every magnetically sorted T cell population were checked by analytical flow cytometry. Each sorted fraction had its genomic DNA isolated and then quantified by UV absorbance on a Nanodrop 2000c.

This sequence uses TRBV5-5 and TRBJ2-2; the D gene cannot be resolved beyond TRBD1 or TRBD2, each matching 5 bases. This clonotype was sampled from a man in his late teens or twenties in good health. What was sequenced was naive CD4+ T cells sorted from blood. Explained via the paper, the cell subset or site label denotes: CD45RA+ positively selected. In nucleotides, the sequence is TGTGCCAGCAGCCGGGACGGGAACACCGGGGAGCTGTTTTTT. It codes for CASSRDGNTGELFF.